This T cell receptor beta chain is drawn from a study of OX40 agonist ivuxolimab in advanced cancers. Study information: Dose-escalation cases comprised hepatocellular carcinoma, melanoma, renal cell or head and neck cancer. Overall study findings and caveats: Patients who responded partially at 0.1-3.0 mg/kg showed clonal expansion ranking among the lowest. Not determined was the antigen specificity of the expanded peripheral T cells. The study found that CD8+ T cells averaged more expanded clones than CD4+.

There are 13 residues in the CDR3. The J segment lost 0 bases and the V segment lost 7 bases, leaving 2 bases of the junction unmatched. The germline CDR1 and CDR2 sequences are MGHDK and SYGVNS. A remark on this clone: Its antigen is unidentified.

Sequencing was performed with immunoSEQ multiplex PCR; in TCRdb, only in-frame clones are kept and a portion is missing. The data hold under 50,000 clones, with approximately 80% observed a single time. The source is an adult with an advanced solid tumor such as melanoma, head and neck, liver or kidney cancer. The sample in question was CD4+ or CD8+ T cells sorted from blood, obtained in a trial of the OX40 agonist ivuxolimab. The chain carries TRBV25-1 and TRBJ1-1; TRBD1 aligns across 7 bases. The CDR3 sequence: CASMGQLNTEAFF. CDR3 sequence (DNA): TGTGCCAGCATGGGACAGCTGAACACTGAAGCTTTCTTT. The entire variable domain, with the rest obtained from reference TRBV25-1 and TRBJ1-1, is as follows: EADIYQTPRYLVIGTGKKITLECSQTMGHDKMYWYQQDPGMELHLIHYSYGVNSTEKGDLSSESTVSRIRTEHFPLTLESARPSHTSQYLCASMGQLNTEAFFGQGTRLTVV.